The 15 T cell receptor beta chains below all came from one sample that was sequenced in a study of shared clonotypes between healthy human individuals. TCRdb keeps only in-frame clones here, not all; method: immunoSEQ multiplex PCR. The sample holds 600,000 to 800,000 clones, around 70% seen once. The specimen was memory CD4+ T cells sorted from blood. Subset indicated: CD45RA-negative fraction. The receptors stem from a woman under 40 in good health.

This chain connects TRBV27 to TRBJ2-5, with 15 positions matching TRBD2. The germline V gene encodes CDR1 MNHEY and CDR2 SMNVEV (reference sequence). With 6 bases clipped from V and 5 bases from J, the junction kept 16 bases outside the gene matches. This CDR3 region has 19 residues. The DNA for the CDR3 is TGTGCCAGCAGCCGGGGGACTAGCGGGAGGACCTACTGGGGGGAGACCCAGTACTTC. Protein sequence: CASSRGTSGRTYWGETQYF.

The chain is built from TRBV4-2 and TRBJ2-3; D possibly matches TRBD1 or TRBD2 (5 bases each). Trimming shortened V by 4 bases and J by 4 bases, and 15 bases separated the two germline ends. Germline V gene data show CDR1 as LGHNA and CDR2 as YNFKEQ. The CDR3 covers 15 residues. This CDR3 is CASSRDQNVPDTQYF. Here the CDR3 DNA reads TGTGCCAGCAGCCGGGACCAGAATGTCCCAGATACGCAGTATTTT.

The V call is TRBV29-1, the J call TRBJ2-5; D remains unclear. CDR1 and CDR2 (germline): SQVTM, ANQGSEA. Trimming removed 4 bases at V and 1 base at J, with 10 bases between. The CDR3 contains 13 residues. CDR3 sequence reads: CSVGSVVQETQYF. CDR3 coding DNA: TGCAGCGTTGGCAGTGTAGTCCAAGAGACCCAGTACTTC.

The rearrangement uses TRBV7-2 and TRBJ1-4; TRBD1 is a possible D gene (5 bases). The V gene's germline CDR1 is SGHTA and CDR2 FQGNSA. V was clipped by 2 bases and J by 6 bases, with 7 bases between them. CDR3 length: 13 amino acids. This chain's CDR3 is CASSLWGDEKLFF. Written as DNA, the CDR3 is TGTGCCAGCAGCTTATGGGGGGATGAAAAACTGTTTTTT.

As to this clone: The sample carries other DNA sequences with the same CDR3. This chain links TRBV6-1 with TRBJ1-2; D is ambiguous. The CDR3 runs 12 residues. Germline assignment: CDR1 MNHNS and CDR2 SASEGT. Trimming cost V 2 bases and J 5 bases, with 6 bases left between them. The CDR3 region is CASSEWVYGYTF. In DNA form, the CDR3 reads TGTGCCAGCAGTGAATGGGTTTATGGCTACACCTTC.

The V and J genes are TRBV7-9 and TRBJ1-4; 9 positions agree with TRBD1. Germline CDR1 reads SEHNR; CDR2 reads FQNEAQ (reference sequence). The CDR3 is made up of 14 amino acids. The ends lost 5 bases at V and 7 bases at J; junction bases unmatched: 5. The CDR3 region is CASSRGQGGEKLFF. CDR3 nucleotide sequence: TGTGCCAGCAGCCGGGGACAGGGTGGTGAAAAACTGTTTTTT. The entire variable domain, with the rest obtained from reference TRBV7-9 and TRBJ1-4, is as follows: DTGVSQNPRHKITKRGQNVTFRCDPISEHNRLYWYRQTLGQGPEFLTYFQNEAQLEKSRLLSDRFSAERPKGSFSTLEIQRTEQGDSAMYLCASSRGQGGEKLFFGSGTQLSVL.

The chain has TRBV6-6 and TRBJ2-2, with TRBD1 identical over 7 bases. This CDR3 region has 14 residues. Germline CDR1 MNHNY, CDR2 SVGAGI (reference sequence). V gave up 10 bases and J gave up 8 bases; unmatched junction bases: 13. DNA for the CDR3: TGTGCCACCATTCGGGACAGCAATACAGGGGAGCTGTTTTTT. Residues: CATIRDSNTGELFF.

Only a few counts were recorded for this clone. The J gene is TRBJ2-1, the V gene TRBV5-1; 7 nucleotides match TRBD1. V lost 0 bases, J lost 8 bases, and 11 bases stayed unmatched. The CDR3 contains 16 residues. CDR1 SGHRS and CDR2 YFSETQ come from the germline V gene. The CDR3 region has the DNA TGCGCCAGCAGCTTGGGGAACGTCCGTCAGGGGGATGAGCAGTTCTTC. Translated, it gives CASSLGNVRQGDEQFF.

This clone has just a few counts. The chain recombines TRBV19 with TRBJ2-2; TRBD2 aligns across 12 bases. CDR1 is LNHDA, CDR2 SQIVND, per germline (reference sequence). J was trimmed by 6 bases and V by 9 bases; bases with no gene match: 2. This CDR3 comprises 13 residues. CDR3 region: CASRLAGAGELFF. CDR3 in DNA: TGTGCCAGCAGACTAGCGGGAGCCGGGGAGCTGTTTTTT.

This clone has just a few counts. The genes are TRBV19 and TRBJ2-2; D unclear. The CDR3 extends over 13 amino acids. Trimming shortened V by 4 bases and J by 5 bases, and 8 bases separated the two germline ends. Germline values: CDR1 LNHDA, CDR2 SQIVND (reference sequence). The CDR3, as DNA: TGTGCCAGTAGTACCGTTGGGACCGGGGAGCTGTTTTTT. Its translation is CASSTVGTGELFF.

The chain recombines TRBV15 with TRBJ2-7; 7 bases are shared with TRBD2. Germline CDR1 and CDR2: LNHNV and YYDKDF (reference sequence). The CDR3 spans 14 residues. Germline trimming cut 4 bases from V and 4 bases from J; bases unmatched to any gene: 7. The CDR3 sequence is CATSTQPGGYEQYF. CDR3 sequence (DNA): TGTGCCACCAGCACTCAACCGGGAGGTTACGAGCAGTACTTC.

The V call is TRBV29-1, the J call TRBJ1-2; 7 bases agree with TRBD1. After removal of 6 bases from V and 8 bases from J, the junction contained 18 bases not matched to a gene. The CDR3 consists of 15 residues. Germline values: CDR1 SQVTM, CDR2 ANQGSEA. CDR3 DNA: TGCAGCGTCGCAGAGAGGCGTACAGGGGCGATCGGCTACACCTTC. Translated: CSVAERRTGAIGYTF.

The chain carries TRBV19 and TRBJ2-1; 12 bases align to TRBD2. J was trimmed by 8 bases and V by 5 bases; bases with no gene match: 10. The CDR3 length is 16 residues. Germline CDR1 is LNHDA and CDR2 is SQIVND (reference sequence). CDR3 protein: CASSPRLAGVSDEQFF. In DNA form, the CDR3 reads TGTGCCAGTAGTCCAAGACTAGCGGGAGTCTCGGATGAGCAGTTCTTC. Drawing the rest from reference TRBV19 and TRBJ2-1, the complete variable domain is DGGITQSPKYLFRKEGQNVTLSCEQNLNHDAMYWYRQDPGQGLRLIYYSQIVNDFQKGDIAEGYSVSREKKESFPLTVTSAQKNPTAFYLCASSPRLAGVSDEQFFGPGTRLTVL.

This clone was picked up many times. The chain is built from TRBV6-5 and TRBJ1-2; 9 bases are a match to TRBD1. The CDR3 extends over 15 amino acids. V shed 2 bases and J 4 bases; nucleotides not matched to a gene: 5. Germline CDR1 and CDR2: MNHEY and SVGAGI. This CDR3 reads CASSYRTGGFYGYTF. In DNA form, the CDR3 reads TGTGCCAGCAGTTACCGTACAGGGGGCTTCTATGGCTACACCTTC.

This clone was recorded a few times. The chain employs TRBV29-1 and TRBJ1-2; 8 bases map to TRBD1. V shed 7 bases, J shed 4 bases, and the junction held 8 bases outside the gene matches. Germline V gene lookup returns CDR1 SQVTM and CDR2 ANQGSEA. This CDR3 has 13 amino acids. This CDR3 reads CSAQGTGGYGYTF. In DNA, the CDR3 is TGCAGCGCCCAGGGGACAGGCGGCTATGGCTACACCTTC.